This TCR beta chain was recovered during a study of CD8 T cell repertoires and HIV-1 epitope variants. Study as a whole: T cells were stimulated with Twenty-five Gag and Nef peptides separately. Controls included no peptide, Ebola AY9 epitope, and a CMV, EBV, flu pool. Enriched T cells were co-cultured with equal numbers of autologous T cell-negative antigen-presenting cells.

Unmatched junction bases numbered 4, after V lost 5 bases and J lost 3 bases. The germline gives CDR1 MNHEY, CDR2 SMNVEV (reference sequence). This CDR3 spans 14 amino acids. Using immunoSEQ multiplex PCR, the repertoire was profiled, and TCRdb retains in-frame clones only, with some absent. The data hold tens of thousands of clones, with roughly four fifths observed a single time. For this clone: Its target is not known.

General study findings and limits: Only beta chains were identified, marking proliferation to antigen, not function.

Sample: uncultured baseline CD8+ T cells from peripheral blood mononuclear cells (PBMCs). The rearrangement links TRBV27 to TRBJ2-3, with 8 positions matching TRBD1. The source of this sequence is a male donor with HIV. This chain's CDR3 is CASSPGQATDTQYF. In DNA, the CDR3 is TGTGCCAGCAGTCCGGGACAGGCGACAGATACGCAGTATTTT.